The following is a T cell receptor beta chain sequence with its context. Antigen: not known. Treatment of the sample: oral pan-JAK inhibitor, 5-10 mg twice daily. This specimen belongs to a study of CD8+ T cells in alopecia areata. Study at large: Treatment comprised oral tofacitinib, 5 to 10 mg twice daily, in treated patients. Using the percentage of affected scalp area, treated patients' severity was scored. Study observations and caveats: In scalp and blood, many expanded lesional clones persisted during tofacitinib. Possibly as an HLA-related effect, TCR sharing across patients appeared less clear than in mice.

Extracted RNA was reverse transcribed, and the resulting cDNA served as sequencing template. Clones were sequenced by immunoSEQ multiplex PCR, and TCRdb holds only the in-frame ones, with some missing. The table has roughly 180,000 clones, 40% to 65% seen once. The CDR3 runs 12 residues. Trimming pared 4 bases from V and 10 bases from J, leaving 11 bases between. Germline V CDR1 and CDR2: MNHEY, SVGAGI. This receptor was identified in a human donor with alopecia areata. The sequencing here drew on CD8+ T cells sorted from blood, taken at week 24, from a patient treated with tofacitinib. The chain has TRBV6-5 and TRBJ2-1; weak D call: TRBD1 (5 bases). The CDR3 nucleotides read TGTGCCAGCAGTTCAGGGTCTCGGGAGCAGTTCTTC. The encoded protein is CASSSGSREQFF.